These T cell receptor beta chains were read from a single sample in a study of cytomegalovirus exposure and HLA in healthy donors. Profiled with immunoSEQ multiplex PCR; TCRdb holds only in-frame clones, not every one. The sample has 110,000 or so clones, under 85% seen once; the top ten hold less than 2.5%. Sequencing was carried out using PBMCs. Receptor source: a man younger than 40 in good health and CMV-seronegative. Both conserved end residues are part of each CDR3. D genes are given only for firm matches. Some rows mark clone size as missing; the rest say once, few, many or name a class of expanded clone.

cdr3_nt: TGCAGCGTTGAAGGGCAGGGGCTAGATACGCAGTATTTT
cdr3_aa: CSVEGQGLDTQYF
clone_size: few
d_call: .
v_call: TRBV29-1
j_call: TRBJ2-3

cdr3_nt: TGTGCCAGCAGCCCACTAGCTCTCAGATACGAGCAGTACTTC
cdr3_aa: CASSPLALRYEQYF
clone_size: .
d_call: .
v_call: TRBV7-8
j_call: TRBJ2-7

cdr3_nt: TGTGCCAGCAGGATGGGAGTGTATGGCTACACCTTC
cdr3_aa: CASRMGVYGYTF
clone_size: .
d_call: .
v_call: TRBV27
j_call: TRBJ1-2

cdr3_nt: TGTGCCAGCAGCTCAGAAGGGACTACTTACAATGAGCAGTTCTTC
cdr3_aa: CASSSEGTTYNEQFF
clone_size: .
d_call: TRBD2
v_call: TRBV9
j_call: TRBJ2-1

cdr3_nt: TGTGCCACCTCCCGTGAGGCAGACTCTAACAATGAGCAGTTCTTC
cdr3_aa: CATSREADSNNEQFF
clone_size: .
d_call: .
v_call: TRBV6-4
j_call: TRBJ2-1

cdr3_nt: TGTGCCAGCAGTTCGGACAGAAACACTGAAGCTTTCTTT
cdr3_aa: CASSSDRNTEAFF
clone_size: few
d_call: .
v_call: TRBV7-2
j_call: TRBJ1-1

cdr3_nt: TGTGCCACCCTGAACAGGGTTACGGGGACCTATGGCTACACCTTC
cdr3_aa: CATLNRVTGTYGYTF
clone_size: .
d_call: .
v_call: TRBV16
j_call: TRBJ1-2

cdr3_nt: TGTGCCAGCAGTATACAGGGGCCCACTGAAGCTTTCTTT
cdr3_aa: CASSIQGPTEAFF
clone_size: few
d_call: TRBD1
v_call: TRBV2
j_call: TRBJ1-1

cdr3_nt: TGTGCCAGCAGCTTAGGCCTTAGTATGGGAGCGGTCTTC
cdr3_aa: CASSLGLSMGAVF
clone_size: few
d_call: .
v_call: TRBV13
j_call: TRBJ2-7

cdr3_nt: TGTGCCAGTAGTATCAGGCGGGATAGCCGTTCCACTGAAGCTTTCTTT
cdr3_aa: CASSIRRDSRSTEAFF
clone_size: .
d_call: .
v_call: TRBV19
j_call: TRBJ1-1

cdr3_nt: TGCGCCAGCAGCCTGGGACTAGCGGGGGGTTACAATGAGCAGTTCTTC
cdr3_aa: CASSLGLAGGYNEQFF
clone_size: .
d_call: TRBD2
v_call: TRBV5-1
j_call: TRBJ2-1

cdr3_nt: TGTGCCAGCAGCTCCGGACAGTTCAATCAGCCCCAGCATTTT
cdr3_aa: CASSSGQFNQPQHF
clone_size: .
d_call: .
v_call: TRBV6-5
j_call: TRBJ1-5

cdr3_nt: TGCGCCAGCAGCTTGGGGACAGGACGGGAGACCCAGTACTTC
cdr3_aa: CASSLGTGRETQYF
clone_size: .
d_call: TRBD1
v_call: TRBV5-1
j_call: TRBJ2-5

cdr3_nt: TGTGCCAGCAGTGACGGTGGGAGTGCTACAGATACGCAGTATTTT
cdr3_aa: CASSDGGSATDTQYF
clone_size: .
d_call: .
v_call: TRBV6-4
j_call: TRBJ2-3

cdr3_nt: TGTGCCAGCAGTGCCCGGACAGCCCCCTACGAGCAGTACTTC
cdr3_aa: CASSARTAPYEQYF
clone_size: .
d_call: .
v_call: TRBV25-1
j_call: TRBJ2-7

cdr3_nt: TGTGCCAGCAGCCGCCTGGGGCTCATCGCTAATGAAAAACTGTTTTTT
cdr3_aa: CASSRLGLIANEKLFF
clone_size: .
d_call: .
v_call: TRBV21-1
j_call: TRBJ1-4

cdr3_nt: TGTGCCAGCAGCTTAGTGGCGGGGGTGGCCCATGAGCAGTTCTTC
cdr3_aa: CASSLVAGVAHEQFF
clone_size: .
d_call: TRBD2
v_call: TRBV11-2
j_call: TRBJ2-1

cdr3_nt: TGCGCCAGCAGCCCACAACTACTCACAGATACGCAGTATTTT
cdr3_aa: CASSPQLLTDTQYF
clone_size: .
d_call: .
v_call: TRBV4-1
j_call: TRBJ2-3